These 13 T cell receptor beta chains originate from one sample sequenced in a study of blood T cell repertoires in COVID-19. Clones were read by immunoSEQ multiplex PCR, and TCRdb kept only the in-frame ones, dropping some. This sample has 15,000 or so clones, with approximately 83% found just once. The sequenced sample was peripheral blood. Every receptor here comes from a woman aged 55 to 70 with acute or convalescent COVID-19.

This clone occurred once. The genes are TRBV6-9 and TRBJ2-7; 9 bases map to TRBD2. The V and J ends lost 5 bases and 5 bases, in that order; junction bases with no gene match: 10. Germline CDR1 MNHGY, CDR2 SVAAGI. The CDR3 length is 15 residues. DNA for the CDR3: TGTGCCAGCAGTGGACCGGGACTAGCTATAGACGAGCAGTACTTC. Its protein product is CASSGPGLAIDEQYF.

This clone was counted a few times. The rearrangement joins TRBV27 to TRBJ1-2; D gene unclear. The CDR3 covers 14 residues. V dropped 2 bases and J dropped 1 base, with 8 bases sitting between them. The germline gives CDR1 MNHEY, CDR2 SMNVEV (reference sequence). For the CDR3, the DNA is TGTGCCAGCAGTTTAAGGCGGGATAACTATGGCTACACCTTC. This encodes CASSLRRDNYGYTF.

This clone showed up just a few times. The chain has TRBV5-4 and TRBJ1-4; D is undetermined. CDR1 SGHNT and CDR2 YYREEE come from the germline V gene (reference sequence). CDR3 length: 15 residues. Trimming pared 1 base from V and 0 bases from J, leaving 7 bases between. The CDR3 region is CASSLTAATNEKLFF. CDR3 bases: TGTGCCAGCAGCTTGACGGCGGCAACTAATGAAAAACTGTTTTTT.

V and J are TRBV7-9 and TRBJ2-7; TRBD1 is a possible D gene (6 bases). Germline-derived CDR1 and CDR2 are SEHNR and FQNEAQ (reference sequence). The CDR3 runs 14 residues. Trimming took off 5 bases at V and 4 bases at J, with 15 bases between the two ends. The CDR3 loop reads CASSPQGRSYEQYF. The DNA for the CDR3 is TGTGCCAGCAGCCCTCAGGGGCGGTCGTACGAGCAGTACTTC.

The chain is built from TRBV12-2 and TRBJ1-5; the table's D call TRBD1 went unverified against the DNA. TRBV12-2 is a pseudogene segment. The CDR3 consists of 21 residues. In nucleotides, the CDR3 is TGTGCAAGTCGCTTATCGCCTCTTTGTGGGGCGAGAACGAGGAGCAATCAGCCCCAGCATTTT. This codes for CASRLSPLCGARTRSNQPQHF.

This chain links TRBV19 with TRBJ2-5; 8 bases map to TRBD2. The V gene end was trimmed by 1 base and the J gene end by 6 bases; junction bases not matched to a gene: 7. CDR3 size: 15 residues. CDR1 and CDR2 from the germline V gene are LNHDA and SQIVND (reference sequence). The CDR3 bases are TGTGCCAGTAGTATAGGTCGAGCGGGGGTAAAGACCCAGTACTTC. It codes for CASSIGRAGVKTQYF.

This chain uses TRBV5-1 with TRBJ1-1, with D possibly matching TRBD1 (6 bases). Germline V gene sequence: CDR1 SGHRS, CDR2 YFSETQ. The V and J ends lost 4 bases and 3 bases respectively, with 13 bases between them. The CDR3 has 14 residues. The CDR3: CASSPRGGDTEAFF. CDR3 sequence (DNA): TGCGCCAGCAGCCCGAGGGGGGGAGACACTGAAGCTTTCTTT.

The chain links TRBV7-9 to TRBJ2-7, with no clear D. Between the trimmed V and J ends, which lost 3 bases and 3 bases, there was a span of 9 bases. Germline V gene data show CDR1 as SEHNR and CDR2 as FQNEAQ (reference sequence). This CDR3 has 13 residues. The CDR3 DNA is TGTGCCAGCAGCTTTTCAGGAATCTACGAGCAGTACTTC. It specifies CASSFSGIYEQYF.

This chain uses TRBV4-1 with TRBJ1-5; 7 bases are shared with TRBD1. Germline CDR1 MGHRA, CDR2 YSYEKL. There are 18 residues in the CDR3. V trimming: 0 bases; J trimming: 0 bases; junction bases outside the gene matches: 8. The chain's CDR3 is CASSQDETGKYSNQPQHF. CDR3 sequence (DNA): TGCGCCAGCAGCCAAGATGAGACAGGGAAATATAGCAATCAGCCCCAGCATTTT.

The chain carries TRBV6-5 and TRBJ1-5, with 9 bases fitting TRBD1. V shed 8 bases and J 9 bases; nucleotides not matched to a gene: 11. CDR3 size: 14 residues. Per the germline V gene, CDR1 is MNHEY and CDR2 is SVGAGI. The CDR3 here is CASGTGTGILPQHF. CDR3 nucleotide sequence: TGTGCCAGCGGAACCGGGACAGGGATTTTGCCCCAGCATTTT.

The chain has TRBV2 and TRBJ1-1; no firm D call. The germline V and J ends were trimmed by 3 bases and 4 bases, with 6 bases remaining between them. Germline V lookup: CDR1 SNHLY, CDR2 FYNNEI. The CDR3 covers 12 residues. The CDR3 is CASSDPSTEAFF. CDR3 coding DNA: TGTGCCAGCAGTGACCCATCCACTGAAGCTTTCTTT.

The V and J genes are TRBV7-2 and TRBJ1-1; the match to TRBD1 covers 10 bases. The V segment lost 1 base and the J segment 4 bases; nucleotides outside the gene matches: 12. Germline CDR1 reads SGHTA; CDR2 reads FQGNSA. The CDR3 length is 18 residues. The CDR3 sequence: CASSLDSRPGQGITEAFF. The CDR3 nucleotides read TGTGCCAGCAGCTTAGATAGTCGACCGGGACAGGGGATCACTGAAGCTTTCTTT. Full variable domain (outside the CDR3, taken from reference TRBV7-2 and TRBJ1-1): GAGVSQSPSNKVTEKGKDVELRCDPISGHTALYWYRQSLGQGLEFLIYFQGNSAPDKSGLPSDRFSAERTGGSVSTLTIQRTQQEDSAVYLCASSLDSRPGQGITEAFFGQGTRLTVV.

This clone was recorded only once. CDR3 nucleotides: TGTGCCAGCTCACCCGGACTAGCGGGGGTCAATGAGCAGTTCTTC. Translating it yields CASSPGLAGVNEQFF. The V call is TRBV18, the J call TRBJ2-1, with TRBD2 matching 13 bases. J gave up 6 bases and V 3 bases, and 2 bases lay outside the gene matches. CDR1 and CDR2 from the germline V gene are KGHSH and LQKENI. The CDR3 has 15 amino acids. Full variable domain (outside the CDR3, taken from reference TRBV18 and TRBJ2-1): NAGVMQNPRHLVRRRGQEARLRCSPMKGHSHVYWYRQLPEEGLKFMVYLQKENIIDESGMPKERFSAEFPKEGPSILRIQQVVRGDSAAYFCASSPGLAGVNEQFFGPGTRLTVL.